The 17 T cell receptor beta chains listed next were all sequenced from one sample in a study of PD-1 blockade in classical Hodgkin lymphoma. Only in-frame clones appear in the TCRdb table, and some are missing; sequencing was by immunoSEQ multiplex PCR. The table shows tens of thousands of clones, with 73% occurring only once. All patients experienced relapse after autologous stem cell transplantation, and brentuximab vedotin exposure was variable. Source: peripheral blood mononuclear cells (PBMCs), taken at baseline. Source of these receptors: a human donor with classical Hodgkin lymphoma.

The chain employs TRBV9 and TRBJ1-5; D remains unclear. V lost 2 bases, J lost 11 bases, and 14 bases lay in between. The CDR3 is 13 amino acids. Germline V CDR1 and CDR2: SGDLS, YYNGEE. In nucleotides, the CDR3 is TGTGCCAGCAGCGTTAGCCCGGTCGGGTCCCAGCATTTT. This gives the protein CASSVSPVGSQHF.

The chain joins TRBV30 to TRBJ1-2; the D gene is possibly TRBD1 (6 bases). This CDR3 region has 13 residues. Germline lookup yields CDR1 GTSNPN and CDR2 SVGIG (reference sequence). V lost 0 bases to trimming and J lost 6 bases, with 11 bases between them. CDR3 in amino acids: CAWSVQQGHGYTF. The CDR3 nucleotides read TGTGCCTGGAGTGTACAACAGGGCCATGGCTACACCTTC.

This clone has only a few counts. The J gene is TRBJ2-5, the V gene TRBV11-2; D may be TRBD1 (5 bases). From germline, CDR1 is SGHAT and CDR2 FQNNGV. CDR3 size: 13 residues. V was trimmed by 3 bases and J by 7 bases, leaving 12 bases between them. The CDR3 nucleotides read TGTGCCAGCAGCTTGAGCAGGGTCTCGACCCAGTACTTC. The encoded protein is CASSLSRVSTQYF.

In its sample, this clone was seen a few times. The chain combines TRBV5-1 with TRBJ2-5; no firm D call. Germline-derived CDR1 and CDR2 are SGHRS and YFSETQ. CDR3 length equals 11 residues. V dropped 6 bases and J dropped 1 base, with 4 bases sitting between them. Written as DNA, the CDR3 is TGCGCCAGCAATCTCCAAGAGACCCAGTACTTC. Its protein is CASNLQETQYF.

The chain links TRBV9 to TRBJ1-3, with 9 positions matching TRBD1. There are 16 residues in the CDR3. Germline assignment: CDR1 SGDLS and CDR2 YYNGEE. V lost 3 bases to trimming and J lost 0 bases; unmatched junction nucleotides: 4. The CDR3 DNA is TGTGCCAGCAGCGCTAGGGACAGGGTCTCTGGAAACACCATATATTTT. This gives the protein CASSARDRVSGNTIYF.

The J gene is TRBJ2-1, the V gene TRBV9, with 9 bases fitting TRBD2. CDR3 size: 16 residues. The V segment lost 3 bases and the J segment 10 bases; nucleotides outside the gene matches: 14. Germline values: CDR1 SGDLS, CDR2 YYNGEE. The CDR3 reads CASSATPGLAGGEQFF. DNA of the CDR3: TGTGCCAGCAGCGCGACTCCGGGACTAGCCGGCGGGGAGCAGTTCTTC.

The V call is TRBV19, the J call TRBJ2-1; D is possibly TRBD1 (5 bases). The V end lost 3 bases, the J end lost 0 bases, and 9 bases lay between the germline ends. CDR1 and CDR2 from the germline V gene are LNHDA and SQIVND (reference sequence). The CDR3 is 15 residues long. The CDR3 DNA reads TGTGCCAGTAGTATCCGACAGTACTCCTACAATGAGCAGTTCTTC. Translating gives CASSIRQYSYNEQFF.

This chain joins TRBV19 and TRBJ1-1; TRBD1 aligns across 9 bases. Germline-derived CDR1 and CDR2 are LNHDA and SQIVND (reference sequence). The junction had 7 bases not matched to a gene; V was cut back by 8 bases and J by 0 bases. The CDR3 length is 15 residues. This CDR3 reads CASRRTGALNTEAFF. The CDR3 region has the DNA TGTGCCAGTCGACGGACAGGGGCCTTGAACACTGAAGCTTTCTTT.

V and J are TRBV28 and TRBJ2-1; possibly TRBD2 for D (6 bases). The CDR3 spans 17 residues. Trimming removed 2 bases from V and 8 bases from J, with 22 bases in between. Germline values: CDR1 MDHEN, CDR2 SYDVKM. The CDR3 is CASSLVKEGTGKDEQFF. For the CDR3, the DNA is TGTGCCAGCAGTTTAGTCAAGGAGGGGACGGGGAAGGATGAGCAGTTCTTC.

V usage is TRBV27 and J usage is TRBJ2-1; D remains ambiguous. The CDR3 is made up of 12 amino acids. Germline V gives CDR1 MNHEY, CDR2 SMNVEV (reference sequence). Deletions cut 4 bases from V and 2 bases from J, with 3 bases between. CDR3 protein: CASSSPYNEQFF. CDR3 bases: TGTGCCAGCAGTTCTCCCTACAATGAGCAGTTCTTC.

The CDR3 nucleotides read TGTGCTAGTGGTCCCAGCGGGAGGATCTACAATGAGCAGTTCTTC. Translating it yields CASGPSGRIYNEQFF. The chain links TRBV12-5 to TRBJ2-1, with 9 bases identical to TRBD2. Trimming removed 5 bases from V and 3 bases from J; junction bases left unmatched: 5. The CDR3 has 15 amino acids. Germline-derived CDR1 and CDR2 are LGHNT and FRNRAP.

This clone turned up a few times. The rearrangement joins TRBV27 to TRBJ1-5; possibly TRBD1 for D (5 bases). The CDR3 covers 15 residues. Deletions cut 7 bases from V and 6 bases from J, with 19 bases between. In germline, CDR1 is MNHEY, CDR2 SMNVEV (reference sequence). CDR3 nucleotides: TGTGCCAGCAAAAGAGGGCAGGGAGACACTCAGCCCCAGCATTTT. As protein: CASKRGQGDTQPQHF.

The rearrangement links TRBV7-8 to TRBJ1-2; 7 bases align to TRBD1. The CDR3 covers 13 residues. J lost 8 bases, V lost 4 bases, and 7 bases had no gene match. The germline gives CDR1 SGHVS, CDR2 FQNEAQ. CDR3 amino acids: CASSSGGGQGYTF. Written as DNA, the CDR3 is TGTGCCAGCAGCTCTGGAGGGGGCCAGGGCTACACCTTC.

The DNA for the CDR3 is TGTGCCAGTCGGGTGGCGGAGGGGCGCGAGACCCAGTACTTC. It specifies CASRVAEGRETQYF. This chain links TRBV19 with TRBJ2-5; weak D call: TRBD2 (6 bases). The CDR3 covers 14 residues. Germline CDR1 LNHDA, CDR2 SQIVND (reference sequence). Trimming took 8 bases from V and 5 from J, leaving 18 bases between them.

The chain employs TRBV18 and TRBJ1-3, with 7 bases matching TRBD1. This CDR3 has 14 residues. Germline V lookup: CDR1 KGHSH, CDR2 LQKENI. Trimming took 9 bases from V and 2 from J; bases not matched to a gene: 7. Here the CDR3 reads CASGTAYPGNTIYF. DNA of the CDR3: TGTGCCAGTGGGACAGCCTACCCTGGAAACACCATATATTTT.

Comments on this clone: A much more abundant neighbour one base away suggests this may be a read error. Other nucleotide sequences from this sample produce the same CDR3. This rearrangement joins TRBV2 to TRBJ1-1; 8 bases match TRBD1. This CDR3 spans 15 amino acids. Germline V gene data show CDR1 as SNHLY and CDR2 as FYNNEI. Here the CDR3 reads CASMETGDYDTEAFF. The CDR3 nucleotides read TGTGCCAGCATGGAGACAGGGGATTACGACACCGAAGCTTTCTTT.

The CDR3 region has the DNA TGCGCCAGCAGCTCGAAGGGGACAGGGGGATCACCCCTCCACTTT. It specifies CASSSKGTGGSPLHF. The J gene is TRBJ1-6, the V gene TRBV5-1; 11 bases map to TRBD1. V was pared by 3 bases and J by 10 bases, with 6 bases of the junction left unmatched. Germline V gene data show CDR1 as SGHRS and CDR2 as YFSETQ. The CDR3 is made up of 15 amino acids.